This TCR beta chain was identified in a study of T cell responses to AZD1222 COVID-19 vaccine. Worth noting for this clone: Antigen unknown.

Per germline, CDR1 LNHDA and CDR2 SQIVND (reference sequence). V was pared by 3 bases and J by 4 bases, with 7 bases of the junction left unmatched. The CDR3 has 15 amino acids. TCRdb keeps only in-frame clones here, not all; method: immunoSEQ multiplex PCR. The sample lists 95,000 to 110,000 clones; about nine tenths were seen once. General study points: The study reported that nearly half of spike-specific TCRs target unmutated variant regions.

The material was peripheral blood, obtained 28 days after the second AZD1222 dose. The genes are TRBV19 and TRBJ2-7; 9 bases map to TRBD2. The sequence derives from an adult who received the AZD1222 COVID-19 vaccine. The CDR3 is CASSMASSGVYEQYF. The CDR3 DNA is TGTGCCAGTAGTATGGCTTCTAGCGGGGTATACGAGCAGTACTTC.